Below, 15 T cell receptor beta chains from the same sample are listed, as sequenced in a study of shared clonotypes between healthy human individuals. Profiled with immunoSEQ multiplex PCR; TCRdb holds only in-frame clones, not every one. The repertoire includes approximately 180,000 clones, 85% to 95% of them detected once, and about 0.07% sits in the top ten. The sequencing sample was made of naive CD4+ T cells sorted from blood. Subset reported: CD45RA+ positively selected. Receptors originate from a woman in her twenties or thirties in good health.

This chain joins TRBV6-1 and TRBJ2-7; 9 bases align to TRBD1. V shed 6 bases and J 3 bases; nucleotides not matched to a gene: 6. Germline CDR1 MNHNS, CDR2 SASEGT. The CDR3 spans 14 residues. The DNA of the CDR3 is TGTGCCAGCAGGAGGACAGGGGTTAACTACGAGCAGTACTTC. Translating it yields CASRRTGVNYEQYF.

This rearrangement joins TRBV5-4 to TRBJ2-7; no definite D call. The CDR3 is 13 residues long. Germline CDR1 SGHNT, CDR2 YYREEE (reference sequence). V lost 0 bases and J lost 1, with 5 bases in between. As DNA, the CDR3 is TGTGCCAGCAGCTTGGAAGTATCCTACGAGCAGTACTTC. Its protein product is CASSLEVSYEQYF.

The chain links TRBV5-1 to TRBJ2-1; 7 nucleotides line up with TRBD2. Looked up from germline, CDR1 is SGHRS and CDR2 is YFSETQ. The CDR3 spans 15 residues. The J segment lost 9 bases and the V segment lost 3 bases, leaving 12 bases of the junction unmatched. In DNA, the CDR3 is TGCGCCAGCAGCTCCGGACTAGTTCCTTCGAGTGAGCAGTTCTTC. The encoded protein is CASSSGLVPSSEQFF.

This clone was recorded only once. The chain joins TRBV28 to TRBJ1-2; no firm D call. The V gene lost 6 bases and the J gene lost 5 bases, with 13 bases spanning the gap. This CDR3 has 13 amino acids. Germline V gives CDR1 MDHEN, CDR2 SYDVKM. The CDR3 nucleotides are TGTGCCAGCAGCCCGACGGCAAAATATGGCTACACCTTC. It codes for CASSPTAKYGYTF.

In nucleotides, the CDR3 is TGTGCCAGCGGTACTAGCGGGAAGGGTTGGGATACGCAGTATTTT. Translation: CASGTSGKGWDTQYF. This chain links TRBV27 with TRBJ2-3; 10 bases match TRBD2. The ends lost 8 bases at V and 6 bases at J; junction bases unmatched: 11. CDR1 and CDR2 from the germline V gene are MNHEY and SMNVEV (reference sequence). This CDR3 spans 15 amino acids.

V and J are TRBV19 and TRBJ2-7, with 7 bases identical to TRBD2. Looked up from germline, CDR1 is LNHDA and CDR2 is SQIVND (reference sequence). The CDR3 has 14 amino acids. J lost 0 bases, V lost 7 bases, and 6 bases had no gene match. Here the CDR3 reads CASTDGGSSYEQYF. CDR3 in DNA: TGTGCCAGTACCGACGGGGGGAGCTCCTACGAGCAGTACTTC.

The chain couples TRBV7-2 to TRBJ2-7; TRBD1 agrees at 9 bases. V was pared by 5 bases and J by 6 bases, with 14 bases of the junction left unmatched. CDR1 and CDR2 (germline): SGHTA, FQGNSA. The length of the CDR3 is 16 residues. The CDR3 reads CASSDTGGWGRGEQYF. The CDR3 DNA follows: TGTGCCAGCAGCGACACAGGGGGCTGGGGGCGGGGCGAGCAGTACTTC.

The rearrangement uses TRBV23-1 and TRBJ2-1; tentatively, D is TRBD1 (5 bases). TRBV23-1 is placed among ORFs of uncertain function. The CDR3 contains 15 residues. V was trimmed by 1 base and J by 8 bases, leaving 15 bases between them. The CDR3 protein is CASSQLGRQNDEQFF. For the CDR3, the DNA is TGCGCCAGCAGTCAATTGGGGCGTCAAAACGATGAGCAGTTCTTC.

This clone has just one count. The chain couples TRBV20-1 to TRBJ1-1; no firm D call. Germline V lookup: CDR1 DFQATT, CDR2 SNEGSKA (reference sequence). This CDR3 comprises 10 residues. Trimming took 7 bases from V and 10 from J, leaving 13 bases between them. The CDR3 nucleotides are TGCAGTGGGGGAGGAACGGGAGCTTTCTTT. Encoded protein: CSGGGTGAFF.

The CDR3 loop is CASSSAGRKTYEQYF. The CDR3 coding sequence is TGTGCCAGCAGTTCGGCGGGGAGAAAGACCTACGAGCAGTACTTC. This chain joins TRBV27 and TRBJ2-7; D possibly corresponds to TRBD2 (6 bases). V gave up 4 bases and J gave up 2 bases, with 15 bases separating them. This CDR3 comprises 15 residues. In germline, CDR1 is MNHEY, CDR2 SMNVEV (reference sequence).

J is TRBJ1-1 and V is TRBV27; 9 nucleotides match TRBD1. Unmatched junction bases numbered 5, after V lost 6 bases and J lost 3 bases. The CDR3 contains 14 residues. CDR1 and CDR2 (germline): MNHEY, SMNVEV (reference sequence). The CDR3 nucleotides are TGTGCCAGCAGCCGACGGACAGGGGACACTGAAGCTTTCTTT. This sequence encodes CASSRRTGDTEAFF.

V usage is TRBV7-9 and J usage is TRBJ1-1; the D gene is possibly TRBD1 (6 bases). Looked up from germline, CDR1 is SEHNR and CDR2 is FQNEAQ (reference sequence). The CDR3 length is 19 residues. Trimming left V 4 bases short and J 0 bases short, with 24 bases between. As DNA, the CDR3 is TGTGCCAGCAGCTCCACTAAGGGACATTTTACGCCAATGAACACTGAAGCTTTCTTT. This translates into CASSSTKGHFTPMNTEAFF.

This chain connects TRBV5-4 to TRBJ2-5, with TRBD2 identical over 11 bases. There are 14 residues in the CDR3. Germline lookup yields CDR1 SGHNT and CDR2 YYREEE (reference sequence). V lost 0 bases to trimming and J lost 11 bases; unmatched junction nucleotides: 6. The CDR3 spells CASSLDSGRAGQYF. In DNA, the CDR3 is TGTGCCAGCAGCTTGGATAGCGGGAGGGCCGGGCAGTACTTC.

This chain joins TRBV6-4 and TRBJ1-2; a weak D match, TRBD1 (5 bases). The CDR3 is made up of 13 amino acids. Germline values: CDR1 MRHNA, CDR2 SNTAGT. V was shortened by 6 bases and J by 2 bases, with 10 bases between the two germline ends. CDR3 loop: CASRRGLNYGYTF. The CDR3 DNA sequence: TGTGCCAGCAGGAGGGGATTAAACTATGGCTACACCTTC.

The V and J genes are TRBV7-9 and TRBJ2-5, with 8 bases that match TRBD1. The DNA end is more similar to TRBJ2-7, so the J call may be wrong. From germline, CDR1 is SEHNR and CDR2 FQNEAQ (reference sequence). The CDR3 sequence is 14 residues long. The chain's CDR3 is CASSQDRVFYEQYF. The DNA of the CDR3 is TGTGCCAGCAGCCAGGACAGGGTATTCTACGAGCAGTACTTC.